These 15 T cell receptor beta chains originate from one sample sequenced in a study of T cell repertoires in cytomegalovirus infection. These receptors have no known antigen. TCRdb re-derived calls from the reads in MiXCR, one entry per CDR3 protein. The sample records around 300,000 distinct CDR3 sequences, roughly 25% being singletons. Sample: cultured PBMCs, taken from culture after CMV antigen stimulation. Every receptor here comes from a human donor in good health (CMV status not recorded). Some clones in this sample may be carry-over from other donors' samples.

The J gene is TRBJ2-7, the V gene TRBV6-2 or TRBV6-3; 9 bases align to TRBD1. V trimming: 5 bases; J trimming: 5 bases; junction bases outside the gene matches: 7. The CDR3 has 14 amino acids. CDR1 and CDR2 from the germline V gene are MNHEY and SVGEGT. CDR3 nucleotide sequence: TGTGCCAGCAGTGACGGACAGGGGAGTAACGAGCAGTACGTC. It codes for CASSDGQGSNEQYV.

This clonotype came up many times. V and J are TRBV12-3 or TRBV12-4 and TRBJ2-1; TRBD2 is a possible D gene (6 bases). Trimming pared 2 bases from V and 1 base from J, leaving 9 bases between. This CDR3 has 15 amino acids. In DNA form, the CDR3 reads TGTGCCAGCAGTTTAAGGGAGGCGTCCTACAATGAGCAGTTCTTC. Its protein is CASSLREASYNEQFF.

In its sample, this clonotype was seen a few times. The gene calls are TRBV7-2 and TRBJ2-1, with D maybe TRBD2 (6 bases). V was trimmed by 4 bases and J by 15 bases, leaving 25 bases between them. Germline CDR1 reads SGHTA; CDR2 reads FQGNSA. This CDR3 spans 15 amino acids. The CDR3 sequence is CASSSIGSGRSQRFF. The CDR3 region has the DNA TGTGCCAGCAGCTCTATTGGATCGGGGAGGTCACAGAGGTTCTTC.

CDR3 amino acids: CSVVTAIYGYTF. In nucleotides, the CDR3 is TGCAGCGTTGTGACAGCTATTTATGGCTACACCTTC. V is TRBV29-1 and J is TRBJ1-2, with D perhaps TRBD1 (5 bases). V was cut by 4 bases and J by 5 bases, with 11 bases left in between. The CDR3 runs 12 residues. The V gene's germline CDR1 is SQVTM and CDR2 ANQGSEA.

This clonotype has a count of ten or more. The rearrangement uses TRBV7-2 and TRBJ2-4; D remains ambiguous. Trimming took 4 bases from V and 1 from J, leaving 8 bases between them. This CDR3 spans 14 amino acids. Germline CDR1 SGHTA, CDR2 FQGNSA. For the CDR3, the DNA is TGTGCCAGCAGCTCCACCGGCGCCAAAAACATTCAGTACTTC. This codes for CASSSTGAKNIQYF.

The V and J genes are TRBV6-2 or TRBV6-3 and TRBJ2-1; a weak D match, TRBD1 (6 bases). CDR1 and CDR2 from the germline V gene are MNHEY and SVGEGT. The CDR3 length is 13 residues. V lost 5 bases, J lost 8 bases, and 13 bases lay in between. The CDR3 DNA follows: TGTGCCAGCAGTAACCGAGGGGGTCATGAGCAGTTCTTC. It specifies CASSNRGGHEQFF.

V gene TRBV5-1 combines with J gene TRBJ2-2, with D perhaps matching TRBD2 (5 bases). Germline V lookup: CDR1 SGHRS, CDR2 YFSETQ. Trimming shortened V by 0 bases and J by 4 bases, and 10 bases separated the two germline ends. This CDR3 contains 15 residues. Here the CDR3 DNA reads TGCGCCAGCAGCTTGGGACCCGCGGGCACCGGGGAGCTGTTTTTT. Residues: CASSLGPAGTGELFF.

The V gene is TRBV5-1, the J gene TRBJ2-1; tentative D call: TRBD2 (6 bases). Germline values: CDR1 SGHRS, CDR2 YFSETQ. The V end was cut by 4 bases, the J end by 5 bases, with 19 bases between. The CDR3 has 16 amino acids. The chain's CDR3 is CASSPQLAGINNEQFF. CDR3 nucleotides: TGCGCCAGCAGCCCACAACTGGCGGGAATAAACAATGAGCAGTTCTTC.

This clonotype was detected only a few times. The chain recombines TRBV29-1 with TRBJ1-1; possibly TRBD1 for D (6 bases). The germline V gene has CDR1 SQVTM and CDR2 ANQGSEA. The CDR3 contains 12 residues. V dropped 6 bases and J dropped 0 bases, with 8 bases sitting between them. The CDR3: CSVRTVNTEAFF. DNA of the CDR3: TGCAGCGTCCGGACAGTGAACACTGAAGCTTTCTTT.

The genes are TRBV7-9 and TRBJ1-1, with 9 positions matching TRBD1. V was pared by 5 bases and J by 1 base, with 8 bases of the junction left unmatched. The CDR3 spans 16 residues. Germline CDR1 SEHNR, CDR2 FQNEAQ (reference sequence). CDR3 residues: CASSPLGQGSNTEAFF. The CDR3 DNA is TGTGCCAGCAGCCCCCTGGGACAGGGATCGAACACTGAAGCTTTCTTT. The complete variable domain, with remaining parts taken from reference TRBV7-9 and TRBJ1-1, reads DTGVSQNPRHKITKRGQNVTFRCDPISEHNRLYWYRQTLGQGPEFLTYFQNEAQLEKSRLLSDRFSAERPKGSFSTLEIQRTEQGDSAMYLCASSPLGQGSNTEAFFGQGTRLTVV.

The chain uses TRBV20-1 and TRBJ1-1, with TRBD1 as a possible D gene (6 bases). V lost 1 base and J 5 bases, leaving 11 bases between the germline ends. CDR1 and CDR2 (germline): DFQATT, SNEGSKA (reference sequence). This CDR3 has 13 residues. CDR3 nucleotides: TGCAGTGCTAGAGTCGAACAGGGAACTGAAGCTTTCTTT. It codes for CSARVEQGTEAFF.

This clonotype was counted ten times or more. V usage is TRBV7-2 and J usage is TRBJ2-5; D gene uncertain. CDR1 SGHTA and CDR2 FQGNSA come from the germline V gene. With 4 bases removed from V and 3 bases from J, the gap between germline ends came to 9 bases. The CDR3 runs to 13 residues. The CDR3 region is CASSSPVKETQYF. The CDR3 coding sequence is TGTGCCAGCAGCTCCCCCGTAAAAGAGACCCAGTACTTC. Using reference TRBV7-2 and TRBJ2-5 for the parts outside the CDR3, the full variable domain is GAGVSQSPSNKVTEKGKDVELRCDPISGHTALYWYRQSLGQGLEFLIYFQGNSAPDKSGLPSDRFSAERTGGSVSTLTIQRTQQEDSAVYLCASSSPVKETQYFGPGTRLLVL.

This clonotype was counted between two and nine times. The rearrangement links TRBV6-2 or TRBV6-3 to TRBJ2-5, with D perhaps given as TRBD1 or TRBD2 (5 bases each). Deletions cut 6 bases from V and 4 bases from J, with 18 bases between. CDR1 is MNHEY, CDR2 SVGEGT, per germline. This CDR3 has 15 amino acids. As DNA, the CDR3 is TGTGCCAGCAGACCTCATCAGGGACGAGGAGAGACCCAGTACTTC. Protein: CASRPHQGRGETQYF.

J is TRBJ1-6 and V is TRBV2, with D perhaps TRBD1 (5 bases). Deletions cut 7 bases from V and 8 bases from J, with 12 bases between. CDR1 SNHLY and CDR2 FYNNEI come from the germline V gene. CDR3 length: 13 residues. CDR3 coding DNA: TGTGCCAGCAATGGGGAAGGGGATTCACCCCTCCACTTT. Its translation is CASNGEGDSPLHF.

The V and J genes are TRBV10-3 and TRBJ2-7; no firm D call. Germline V gives CDR1 ENHRY, CDR2 SYGVKD. V shed 2 bases and J shed 3 bases, with 8 bases lying between them. The CDR3 totals 13 residues. This CDR3 is CAISETDGYEQYV. The CDR3 DNA sequence: TGTGCCATCAGTGAGACGGACGGCTACGAGCAGTACGTC.